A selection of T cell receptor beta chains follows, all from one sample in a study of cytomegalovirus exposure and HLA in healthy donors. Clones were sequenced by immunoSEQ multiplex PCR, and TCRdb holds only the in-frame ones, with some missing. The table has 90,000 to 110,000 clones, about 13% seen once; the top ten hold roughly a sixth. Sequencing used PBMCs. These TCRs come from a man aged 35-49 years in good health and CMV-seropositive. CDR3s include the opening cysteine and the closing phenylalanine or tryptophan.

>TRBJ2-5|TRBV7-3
CASSLNGLAGETQYF
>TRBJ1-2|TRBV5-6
CASSSGTGGRFYGYTF
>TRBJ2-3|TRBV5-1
CASSPPGGSTDAQYF
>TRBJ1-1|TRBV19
CASRAGVTEAFF
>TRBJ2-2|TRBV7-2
CASSFSGTSVPGELFF
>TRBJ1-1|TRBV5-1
CASSRTGDTEAFF
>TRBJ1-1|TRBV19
CASTLTGNTEAFF
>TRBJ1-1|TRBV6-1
CASSGAQGSEAFF
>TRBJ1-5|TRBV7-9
CASSLGSGNQPQHF
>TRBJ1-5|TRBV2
CASSDMEGARQPQHF
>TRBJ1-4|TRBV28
CASSPLGRATNEKLFF
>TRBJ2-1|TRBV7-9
CASSLAGSSYNEQFF
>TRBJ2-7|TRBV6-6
CASSYSDSNSYEQYF
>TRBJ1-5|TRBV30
CAWSDDRGGFQPQHF
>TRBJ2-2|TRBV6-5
CASRNPGLITGELFF
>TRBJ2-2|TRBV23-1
CASSRTGMRVGTGELFF
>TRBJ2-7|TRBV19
CASSRGSSDRYEQYF
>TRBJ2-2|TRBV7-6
CASSFKPGLAGFEGDGELFF
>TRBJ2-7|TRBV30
CAWHPSGREISYEQYF
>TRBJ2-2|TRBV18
CASSPIQDPGELFF
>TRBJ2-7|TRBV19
CASRVRGQGIYEQYF
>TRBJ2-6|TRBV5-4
CASSWGQGAAGANVLTF
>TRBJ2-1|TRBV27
CASSSSGTNYNEQFF
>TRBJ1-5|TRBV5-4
CASSLFGASQPQHF
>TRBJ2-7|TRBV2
CASRETSGRARYEQYF
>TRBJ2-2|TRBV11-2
CASSLAPGQGPSGELFF
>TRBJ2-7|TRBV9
CASSVEHSTYEQYF
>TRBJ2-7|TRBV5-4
CASSSRGSPPYEQYF
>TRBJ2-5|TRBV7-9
CASSLTGGQETQYF
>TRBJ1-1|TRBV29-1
CSADNTGYEAFF
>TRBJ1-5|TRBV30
CAWSYRGSNQPQHF
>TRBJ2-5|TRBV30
CAWSVLRGRAQETQYF
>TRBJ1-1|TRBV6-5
CATSGGTINTEAFF
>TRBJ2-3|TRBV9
CASSVGDRGLADTQYF
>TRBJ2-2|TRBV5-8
CASSLWSGRTNTGELFF
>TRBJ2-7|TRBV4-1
CASTGTGYEQYF
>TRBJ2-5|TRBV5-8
CASSFRLAETQYF
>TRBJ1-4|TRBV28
CASRQWRGGNEKLFF
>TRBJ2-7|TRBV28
CASRPRDRVVHEQYF
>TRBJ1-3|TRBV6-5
CASSYSGGVGNTIYF
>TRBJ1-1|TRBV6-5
CASSYNRQANTEAFF
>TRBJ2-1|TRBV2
CASRGEGNEQFF
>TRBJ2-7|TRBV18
CASSPSSGGSYEQYF
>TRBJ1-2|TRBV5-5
CASSLGSWTFDNGYTF
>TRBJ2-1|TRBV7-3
CASSPPGTSFNEQFF
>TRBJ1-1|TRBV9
CASSVVGTGNTEAFF
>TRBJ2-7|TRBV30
CAWTPWGQGAVHEQYF